The sequence of this T cell receptor beta chain was determined in a study of T-cell memory formation after mild COVID-19. Background on the study: TCR clusters largely stayed donor specific.

Overall study results and limits: CM and EM subsets held most contracting CD4+ clones; EMRA held CD8+ ones. Cross-reactive memory appears to have joined, as suggested by some responding clones showing up in pre-infection memory.

Details on this clonotype: The antigen remains unidentified.

V was clipped by 10 bases and J by 3 bases; unmatched bases: 6. The CDR3 contains 13 residues. CDR1 is SNHLY and CDR2 is FYNNEI in the germline V gene. TCRdb re-analysed the 5' RACE reads in MiXCR, keeping a single row per CDR3 protein. The table has over 350,000 distinct CDR3 sequences, roughly 15% seen once. Material: PBMCs or a T cell subset sorted from them (not recorded which). The rearrangement links TRBV2 to TRBJ2-7, with 10 bases matching TRBD1. The sequence was obtained from a man aged 18 to 30 who had mild COVID-19 (a few samples of this study predate the infection). Cell type and time point are not known. CDR3 nucleotides: TGTGCCACCATAGGGACAGGGGACTACGAGCAGTACTTC. Protein sequence: CATIGTGDYEQYF. Filled out from reference TRBV2 and TRBJ2-7, the complete variable domain reads EPEVTQTPSHQVTQMGQEVILRCVPISNHLYFYWYRQILGQKVEFLVSFYNNEISEKSEIFDDQFSVERPDGSNFTLKIRSTKLEDSAMYFCATIGTGDYEQYFGPGTRLTVT.